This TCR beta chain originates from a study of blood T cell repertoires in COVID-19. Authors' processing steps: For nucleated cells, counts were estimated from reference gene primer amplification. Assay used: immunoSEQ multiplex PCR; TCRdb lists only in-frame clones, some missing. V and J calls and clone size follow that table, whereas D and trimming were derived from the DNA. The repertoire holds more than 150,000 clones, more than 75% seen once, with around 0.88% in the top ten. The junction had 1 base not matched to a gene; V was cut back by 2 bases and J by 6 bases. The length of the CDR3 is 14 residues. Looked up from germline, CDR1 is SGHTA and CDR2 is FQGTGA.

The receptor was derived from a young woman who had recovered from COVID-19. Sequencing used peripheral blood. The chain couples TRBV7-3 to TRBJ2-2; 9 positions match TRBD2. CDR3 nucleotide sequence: TGTGCCAGCAGCTTAGCGGGAGGGGCCGGGGAGCTGTTTTTT. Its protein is CASSLAGGAGELFF.